The 20 T cell receptor beta chains in this list originate from one sample, sequenced in a study of blood T cell repertoires in COVID-19. Sequencing was performed with immunoSEQ multiplex PCR; in TCRdb, only in-frame clones are kept and a portion is missing. The table records around 73,000 clones, approximately 83% of them present only once. Sequenced sample: peripheral blood. Receptors originate from a human donor in a cohort sampled during active COVID-19.

V gene TRBV5-5 combines with J gene TRBJ2-5, with 11 bases that match TRBD2. With 0 bases clipped from V and 2 bases from J, the junction kept 3 bases outside the gene matches. From germline, CDR1 is SGHKS and CDR2 YYEKEE (reference sequence). The CDR3 is 16 amino acids. CDR3 amino acids: CASSLEIAGGQETQYF. CDR3 nucleotides: TGTGCCAGCAGCTTGGAGATAGCGGGGGGGCAAGAGACCCAGTACTTC.

This chain links TRBV6-5 with TRBJ2-7; TRBD1 matches at 9 bases. The junction had 10 bases not matched to a gene; V was cut back by 6 bases and J by 1 base. This CDR3 has 16 amino acids. The germline CDR1 and CDR2 sequences are MNHEY and SVGAGI. This CDR3 is CASRYGTGTGSYEQYF. Here the CDR3 DNA reads TGTGCCAGCAGATACGGAACCGGGACAGGGTCCTACGAGCAGTACTTC.

The chain uses TRBV7-9 and TRBJ2-3; the match to TRBD1 covers 9 bases. The junction had 5 bases not matched to a gene; V was cut back by 1 base and J by 3 bases. CDR3 size: 16 residues. Germline CDR1 SEHNR, CDR2 FQNEAQ (reference sequence). CDR3 coding DNA: TGTGCCAGCAGCTTAGGGGGACAGGGTATTACAGATACGCAGTATTTT. Its translation: CASSLGGQGITDTQYF.

The V call is TRBV4-2, the J call TRBJ1-4; 9 positions match TRBD1. The trim removed 1 base at V and 6 bases at J, leaving 3 bases unmatched. CDR3 length: 15 amino acids. The germline gives CDR1 LGHNA, CDR2 YNFKEQ. The CDR3 sequence: CASSQARDRDEKLFF. DNA for the CDR3: TGTGCCAGCAGCCAAGCGAGGGACAGGGATGAAAAACTGTTTTTT.

The chain combines TRBV15 with TRBJ2-7, with D maybe TRBD1 (6 bases). The CDR3 is made up of 14 amino acids. V was clipped by 3 bases and J by 6 bases, with 15 bases between them. CDR1 is LNHNV, CDR2 YYDKDF, per germline (reference sequence). The CDR3 region has the DNA TGTGCCACCAGCAGGCTGACACAGGGCGGCGAGCAGTACTTC. Its translation is CATSRLTQGGEQYF.

This rearrangement joins TRBV13 to TRBJ2-4, with a weak D call TRBD2 (5 bases). V was cut by 2 bases and J by 7 bases, with 6 bases left in between. Germline CDR1 PRHDT, CDR2 FYEKMQ (reference sequence). CDR3 size: 12 residues. The CDR3 region has the DNA TGTGCCAGCAGCTTATCGGGGAACATTCAGTACTTC. Protein product: CASSLSGNIQYF.

The chain employs TRBV10-3 and TRBJ2-2; 10 nucleotides agree with TRBD2. CDR1 and CDR2 (germline): ENHRY, SYGVKD. The ends lost 2 bases at V and 6 bases at J; junction bases unmatched: 12. This CDR3 spans 18 amino acids. CDR3 residues: CAISEGASGGRGSGELFF. The CDR3 region has the DNA TGTGCCATCAGTGAGGGGGCTAGCGGGGGCCGAGGTTCCGGGGAGCTGTTTTTT.

This clone occurred a few times. J is TRBJ1-3 and V is TRBV3-1 (or the pseudogene TRBV3-2), with TRBD1 identical over 7 bases. The V and J ends lost 0 bases and 8 bases, in that order; junction bases with no gene match: 16. The CDR3 is made up of 18 amino acids. CDR1 LGHDT and CDR2 YNNKEL come from the germline V gene (reference sequence). CDR3 coding DNA: TGTGCCAGCAGCCAAGATAGGGAAGGGACAGCTCGCGTCGACACCATATATTTT. The encoded protein is CASSQDREGTARVDTIYF.

The V and J genes are TRBV2 and TRBJ2-5; no definite D call. The germline V and J ends were trimmed by 7 bases and 5 bases, with 8 bases remaining between them. The V gene's germline CDR1 is SNHLY and CDR2 FYNNEI. The CDR3 is 11 residues long. This CDR3 is CASMVVETQYF. As DNA, the CDR3 is TGTGCCAGCATGGTAGTTGAGACCCAGTACTTC.

The rearrangement uses TRBV19 and TRBJ1-5; TRBD1 matches at 9 bases. V lost 4 bases to trimming and J lost 6 bases; unmatched junction nucleotides: 4. Germline V gene data show CDR1 as LNHDA and CDR2 as SQIVND (reference sequence). The CDR3 contains 14 residues. The CDR3 bases are TGTGCCAGTAGTACCGGGACAGGGCGTCAGCCCCAGCATTTT. Translating it yields CASSTGTGRQPQHF. Filled out from reference TRBV19 and TRBJ1-5, the complete variable domain reads DGGITQSPKYLFRKEGQNVTLSCEQNLNHDAMYWYRQDPGQGLRLIYYSQIVNDFQKGDIAEGYSVSREKKESFPLTVTSAQKNPTAFYLCASSTGTGRQPQHFGDGTRLSIL.

The rearrangement links TRBV3-1 (or the pseudogene TRBV3-2) to TRBJ2-3; D may be TRBD2 (6 bases). With 1 base removed from V and 2 bases from J, the gap between germline ends came to 13 bases. This CDR3 contains 16 residues. The germline CDR1 and CDR2 sequences are LGHDT and YNNKEL (reference sequence). This CDR3 is CASSQVGGAPTDTQYF. The CDR3 region has the DNA TGTGCCAGCAGCCAAGTGGGCGGGGCCCCCACAGATACGCAGTATTTT.

A few counts support this clone. The chain has TRBV6-5 and TRBJ2-2; 9 nucleotides line up with TRBD1. The V segment lost 5 bases and the J segment 4 bases; nucleotides outside the gene matches: 5. The CDR3 is 15 amino acids. Germline lookup yields CDR1 MNHEY and CDR2 SVGAGI. The CDR3 bases are TGTGCCAGCAGTCGCGGACAGGGGATCACCGGGGAGCTGTTTTTT. Residues: CASSRGQGITGELFF.

The gene calls are TRBV20-1 and TRBJ2-7; 7 bases align to TRBD1. The germline CDR1 and CDR2 sequences are DFQATT and SNEGSKA (reference sequence). V lost 5 bases, J lost 5 bases, and 3 bases stayed unmatched. The CDR3 extends over 11 amino acids. The DNA for the CDR3 is TGCAGTGCTCGCAGGGGGAACGAGCAGTACTTC. Translating gives CSARRGNEQYF.

The J gene is TRBJ2-5, the V gene TRBV29-1; 11 bases map to TRBD2. This CDR3 is built from 16 residues. With 5 bases clipped from V and 0 bases from J, the junction kept 8 bases outside the gene matches. Germline V CDR1 and CDR2: SQVTM, ANQGSEA. Written as DNA, the CDR3 is TGCAGCGTTTTACTAGCGGGGGCCGCCTACCAAGAGACCCAGTACTTC. Translated, it gives CSVLLAGAAYQETQYF.

The V gene is TRBV6-2 or TRBV6-3, the J gene TRBJ2-1; 9 bases fit TRBD2. The V and J ends lost 5 bases and 6 bases, in that order; junction bases with no gene match: 14. CDR3 length: 17 residues. Germline CDR1 is MNHEY and CDR2 is SVGEGT. The CDR3 DNA reads TGTGCCAGCAGTCACACGACGGCAGCGGGGGGATTCAATGAGCAGTTCTTC. This gives the protein CASSHTTAAGGFNEQFF.

V is TRBV12-3 or TRBV12-4 and J is TRBJ1-5; D not resolved. With 5 bases removed from V and 8 bases from J, the gap between germline ends came to 13 bases. The CDR3 has 13 amino acids. CDR3 nucleotides: TGTGCCAGCAGTCGAACCGGGATTGAGCCCCAGCATTTT. This translates into CASSRTGIEPQHF.

This rearrangement joins TRBV28 to TRBJ2-7; 9 bases map to TRBD1. Germline V gene data show CDR1 as MDHEN and CDR2 as SYDVKM. This CDR3 spans 16 amino acids. The V gene end was trimmed by 5 bases and the J gene end by 0 bases; junction bases not matched to a gene: 8. The CDR3, as DNA: TGTGCCAGCAGTAACCGGGACAGGGCGAACTCCTACGAGCAGTACTTC. It specifies CASSNRDRANSYEQYF.

The chain carries TRBV5-4 and TRBJ1-2; TRBD1 agrees at 9 bases. Germline trimming cut 4 bases from V and 5 bases from J; bases unmatched to any gene: 12. The CDR3 totals 16 residues. Germline values: CDR1 SGHNT, CDR2 YYREEE (reference sequence). The CDR3 region has the DNA TGTGCCAGCAGCACCCCCGGGACAGGGAAGCGGTATGGCTACACCTTC. It codes for CASSTPGTGKRYGYTF.

There are a few counts of this clone. The V call is TRBV4-3, the J call TRBJ1-2, with D perhaps matching TRBD1 (5 bases). Germline V lookup: CDR1 LGHNA, CDR2 YSLEER. The CDR3 totals 15 residues. With 1 base removed from V and 8 bases from J, the gap between germline ends came to 17 bases. The DNA of the CDR3 is TGCGCCAGCAGCCAAGCGGTGACCCAGGGAGGAGGCTACACCTTC. Residues: CASSQAVTQGGGYTF.

V gene TRBV11-1 combines with J gene TRBJ2-6; maybe TRBD2 (7 bases). The CDR3 is made up of 15 amino acids. CDR1 is SGHAT, CDR2 FQDESV, per germline (reference sequence). Trimming took off 5 bases at V and 2 bases at J, with 10 bases between the two ends. CDR3 nucleotides: TGTGCCAGCAGCGGGGGGGGCCCTGGGGCCAACGTCCTGACTTTC. This encodes CASSGGGPGANVLTF.